The rows below give T cell receptor beta chains drawn from one sample of a study of T-cell memory formation after mild COVID-19. One entry per CDR3 protein results from TCRdb running MiXCR on the 5' RACE reads. The table includes over 95,000 distinct CDR3 sequences, about 20% detected once. Sequencing input: PBMCs or a T cell subset sorted from them (not recorded which). The receptors stem from a man younger than 35 who had mild COVID-19 (a few samples of this study predate the infection). Cell type and time point are not known. Both conserved end residues are part of each CDR3. The order of the fields is V gene, J gene, D gene, clone size, CDR3 protein, CDR3 DNA. D genes are given only for firm matches. The size of a clone is reported for some rows only, either as once, few or many, or as a class for expanded clones.

v_call: TRBV20-1
j_call: TRBJ1-5
d_call: NA
clone_size: few
cdr3_aa: CSARDLVQDSNQPQHF
cdr3_nt: TGCAGTGCTAGAGATCTCGTGCAGGATAGCAATCAGCCCCAGCATTTT

v_call: TRBV13
j_call: TRBJ2-7
d_call: TRBD2
clone_size: medium-sized
cdr3_aa: CASSPKTSSGGARSYEQYF
cdr3_nt: TGTGCCAGCAGCCCAAAGACCTCTAGCGGGGGGGCCCGGTCCTACGAGCAGTACTTC

v_call: TRBV28
j_call: TRBJ1-4
d_call: NA
clone_size: few
cdr3_aa: CASSQRAVTNEKLFF
cdr3_nt: TGTGCCAGCAGTCAAAGGGCAGTAACTAATGAAAAACTGTTTTTT

v_call: TRBV10-1
j_call: TRBJ2-4
d_call: NA
clone_size: few
cdr3_aa: CASSDDPLAKNIQYF
cdr3_nt: TGCGCCAGCAGTGATGATCCACTAGCCAAAAACATTCAGTACTTC

v_call: TRBV7-3
j_call: TRBJ2-1
d_call: NA
clone_size: few
cdr3_aa: CASSFPGFGEQFF
cdr3_nt: TGTGCCAGCAGCTTTCCTGGGTTTGGCGAGCAGTTCTTC

v_call: TRBV5-4
j_call: TRBJ2-7
d_call: NA
clone_size: few
cdr3_aa: CASSLGGTLSEQYF
cdr3_nt: TGTGCCAGCAGCCTCGGCGGGACCTTGAGCGAGCAGTACTTC

v_call: TRBV7-6
j_call: TRBJ1-4
d_call: NA
clone_size: NA
cdr3_aa: CASSPLNRLGEKLFF
cdr3_nt: TGTGCCAGCAGCCCCCTGAATAGGCTCGGTGAAAAACTGTTTTTT

v_call: TRBV6-6
j_call: TRBJ1-5
d_call: TRBD1
clone_size: few
cdr3_aa: CASSDLTGVQPQHF
cdr3_nt: TGTGCCAGCAGTGATCTTACAGGGGTTCAGCCCCAGCATTTT

v_call: TRBV6-4
j_call: TRBJ2-3
d_call: NA
clone_size: few
cdr3_aa: CASSDFRTDVDTQYF
cdr3_nt: TGTGCCAGCAGTGACTTTAGGACAGACGTGGATACGCAGTATTTT

v_call: TRBV7-9
j_call: TRBJ2-2
d_call: NA
clone_size: NA
cdr3_aa: CASSQGGASGELFF
cdr3_nt: TGTGCCAGCAGCCAGGGGGGCGCGTCCGGGGAGCTGTTTTTT

v_call: TRBV10-2
j_call: TRBJ2-1
d_call: NA
clone_size: few
cdr3_aa: CASSVAPLYNEQFF
cdr3_nt: TGCGCCAGCAGTGTAGCGCCTTTGTACAATGAGCAGTTCTTC

v_call: TRBV7-3
j_call: TRBJ2-3
d_call: NA
clone_size: many
cdr3_aa: CASSLMGGAADTQYF
cdr3_nt: TGTGCCAGCAGCTTAATGGGGGGCGCCGCAGATACGCAGTATTTT

v_call: TRBV7-7
j_call: TRBJ1-3
d_call: NA
clone_size: NA
cdr3_aa: CASSTGDSGNTIYF
cdr3_nt: TGTGCCAGCAGCACTGGGGACTCTGGAAACACCATATATTTT

v_call: TRBV27
j_call: TRBJ2-7
d_call: NA
clone_size: many
cdr3_aa: CASSWGRFSYEQYF
cdr3_nt: TGTGCCAGCAGTTGGGGCAGGTTCTCCTACGAGCAGTACTTC

v_call: TRBV4-1
j_call: TRBJ1-4
d_call: NA
clone_size: few
cdr3_aa: CASSQRMTTNEKLFF
cdr3_nt: TGCGCCAGCAGCCAGAGAATGACAACTAATGAAAAACTGTTTTTT

v_call: TRBV11-2
j_call: TRBJ2-7
d_call: NA
clone_size: few
cdr3_aa: CASSLGAGDEQYF
cdr3_nt: TGTGCCAGCAGCTTAGGCGCAGGGGACGAGCAGTACTTC

v_call: TRBV24-1
j_call: TRBJ1-2
d_call: NA
clone_size: few
cdr3_aa: CATSGQGRGTISGYTF
cdr3_nt: TGTGCCACCAGTGGCCAAGGTCGTGGGACAATTTCTGGCTACACCTTC

v_call: TRBV7-3
j_call: TRBJ2-3
d_call: NA
clone_size: few
cdr3_aa: CASSFEGAGIDTQYF
cdr3_nt: TGTGCCAGCAGCTTTGAGGGGGCGGGGATAGATACGCAGTATTTT

v_call: TRBV5-1
j_call: TRBJ1-1
d_call: TRBD1
clone_size: NA
cdr3_aa: CASSLRGQGNTEAFF
cdr3_nt: TGCGCCAGCAGCCTCCGGGGACAGGGGAACACTGAAGCTTTCTTT

v_call: TRBV6-5
j_call: TRBJ1-1
d_call: NA
clone_size: few
cdr3_aa: CASSYSSLGNTEAFF
cdr3_nt: TGTGCCAGCAGTTACTCAAGCCTTGGGAACACTGAAGCTTTCTTT

v_call: TRBV12-3/TRBV12-4
j_call: TRBJ1-1
d_call: NA
clone_size: few
cdr3_aa: CASSPAGTEAFF
cdr3_nt: TGTGCCAGCAGTCCAGCGGGTACTGAAGCTTTCTTT

v_call: TRBV10-3
j_call: TRBJ2-5
d_call: NA
clone_size: NA
cdr3_aa: CAISESLGQETQYF
cdr3_nt: TGTGCCATCAGTGAGTCGCTGGGGCAAGAGACCCAGTACTTC

v_call: TRBV7-9
j_call: TRBJ2-7
d_call: NA
clone_size: NA
cdr3_aa: CASSLRQDPEQYF
cdr3_nt: TGTGCCAGCAGCTTACGACAGGACCCCGAGCAGTACTTC

v_call: TRBV12-3/TRBV12-4
j_call: TRBJ2-3
d_call: NA
clone_size: NA
cdr3_aa: CASRGTSTDTQYF
cdr3_nt: TGTGCCAGCCGAGGCACTAGCACAGATACGCAGTATTTT

v_call: TRBV19
j_call: TRBJ1-5
d_call: TRBD1
clone_size: NA
cdr3_aa: CASTLGQGADQPQHF
cdr3_nt: TGTGCCAGTACCTTGGGACAGGGGGCCGATCAGCCCCAGCATTTT

v_call: TRBV3-1
j_call: TRBJ1-2
d_call: TRBD1
clone_size: NA
cdr3_aa: CASSQAGTGSYGYTF
cdr3_nt: TGTGCCAGCAGCCAAGCCGGGACAGGGAGCTATGGCTACACCTTC

v_call: TRBV7-2
j_call: TRBJ2-5
d_call: NA
clone_size: NA
cdr3_aa: CASSPRLGRETQYF
cdr3_nt: TGTGCCAGCAGCCCCAGGTTGGGAAGGGAGACCCAGTACTTC